These 10 T cell receptor beta chains originate from one sample sequenced in a study of T-cell reconstitution after alpha-beta-depleted transplantation in children. Unique molecular identifiers were used in preparing the TCRbeta library. TCRdb re-analysed the PCR reads in MiXCR, keeping a single row per CDR3 protein. The sample includes about 240,000 distinct CDR3 sequences, roughly a quarter seen only once; the top ten take roughly 2.6%. Sequences were derived from PBMCs, sampled before TCRalphabeta/CD19-depleted stem cell transplant. These receptors all come from a girl aged 2 to 10 with Fanconi anemia, due to receive a stem cell transplant.

In its sample, this clonotype was seen many times. The CDR3 region is CSVVPLRLQGEAFF. CDR3 DNA: TGCAGCGTTGTCCCTCTTCGGTTACAGGGAGAAGCTTTCTTT. The chain carries TRBV29-1 and TRBJ1-1; D possibly corresponds to TRBD1 (6 bases). CDR3 length equals 14 residues. V was clipped by 4 bases and J by 8 bases, with 20 bases between them. Germline-derived CDR1 and CDR2 are SQVTM and ANQGSEA.

The rearrangement uses TRBV20-1 and TRBJ1-5; no definite D call. CDR1 is DFQATT, CDR2 SNEGSKA, per germline (reference sequence). V was pared by 7 bases and J by 0 bases, with 13 bases between. The CDR3 is made up of 14 amino acids. CDR3 protein: CSVEGSHSNQPQHF. The CDR3 nucleotides are TGCAGTGTGGAAGGCAGCCATAGCAATCAGCCCCAGCATTTT.

This clonotype was seen at least ten times. This rearrangement joins TRBV20-1 to TRBJ1-1; D uncertain. Trimming left V 5 bases short and J 3 bases short, with 10 bases between. This CDR3 has 12 residues. Germline V CDR1 and CDR2: DFQATT, SNEGSKA (reference sequence). For the CDR3, the DNA is TGCAGTGCTTGGGCCCTTGACACTGAAGCTTTCTTT. Its translation: CSAWALDTEAFF.

The rearrangement joins TRBV7-6 to TRBJ2-1; possible D gene TRBD2, 6 bases. This CDR3 comprises 13 residues. The germline gives CDR1 SGHVS, CDR2 FNYEAQ. Trimming took 0 bases from V and 12 from J, leaving 12 bases between them. This CDR3 is CASSLALTSWQFF. Here the CDR3 DNA reads TGTGCCAGCAGCTTAGCGCTCACTAGCTGGCAGTTCTTC.

This clonotype was seen a handful of times. The chain recombines TRBV4-1 with TRBJ2-7; 8 bases match TRBD1. Germline V CDR1 and CDR2: MGHRA, YSYEKL. CDR3 size: 14 residues. Losses at the gene ends were 1 base for V and 4 bases for J; bases not matched to a gene: 3. The CDR3 DNA is TGCGCCAGCAGCCAAGGGCAGGGGGCTTACGAGCAGTACTTC. This translates into CASSQGQGAYEQYF.

This clonotype was observed at least ten times. This rearrangement joins TRBV2 to TRBJ2-5, with 7 nucleotides matching TRBD2. The junction had 9 bases not matched to a gene; V was cut back by 4 bases and J by 4 bases. The CDR3 loop spans 15 amino acids. Germline CDR1 SNHLY, CDR2 FYNNEI. CDR3 protein: CASSGGGSRRETQYF. In nucleotides, the CDR3 is TGTGCCAGCAGTGGTGGCGGGAGTAGACGAGAGACCCAGTACTTC.

This chain uses TRBV5-1 with TRBJ2-5, with TRBD1 matching over 7 bases. This CDR3 is 12 amino acids long. V dropped 6 bases and J dropped 7; count of bases not matched to a gene: 6. The V gene's germline CDR1 is SGHRS and CDR2 YFSETQ. In DNA form, the CDR3 reads TGCGCCAGCACGGACCCAGGGGGGACCCAGTACTTC. Translating gives CASTDPGGTQYF. Full variable domain (outside the CDR3, taken from reference TRBV5-1 and TRBJ2-5): KAGVTQTPRYLIKTRGQQVTLSCSPISGHRSVSWYQQTPGQGLQFLFEYFSETQRNKGNFPGRFSGRQFSNSRSEMNVSTLELGDSALYLCASTDPGGTQYFGPGTRLLVL.

The chain is built from TRBV7-3 and TRBJ2-1; no clear D. The germline CDR1 and CDR2 sequences are SGHTA and FQGTGA. Trimming took off 2 bases at V and 6 bases at J, with 14 bases between the two ends. The CDR3 extends over 15 amino acids. The chain's CDR3 is CASSLDLGVFNEQFF. The CDR3 nucleotides are TGTGCCAGCAGCTTAGACCTTGGAGTATTCAATGAGCAGTTCTTC.

Many counts were recorded for this clonotype. The rearrangement joins TRBV29-1 to TRBJ2-3, with D possibly matching TRBD2 (5 bases). V was clipped by 7 bases and J by 2 bases, with 25 bases between them. The CDR3 covers 17 residues. The germline V gene encodes CDR1 SQVTM and CDR2 ANQGSEA. The CDR3 DNA reads as TGCAGCGGAATTGGGATTTTGAGGGAACCCAACACAGATACGCAGTATTTT. Residues: CSGIGILREPNTDTQYF.

The chain uses TRBV21-1 and TRBJ2-3; the D call of TRBD1 is as the table states it, not checked on the DNA. TRBV21-1 is described as a pseudogene. The CDR3 has 16 residues. As DNA, the CDR3 is TGTGCCAGCAGCCCGGGACCCTGTCCTAGCACAGATACGCAGTATTTT. Amino acid sequence: CASSPGPCPSTDTQYF.